These T cell receptor beta chains were read from a single sample in a study of breast tumors, draining lymph nodes, adjacent tissues. TCRdb processed the multiplex PCR reads anew with MiXCR; each CDR3 protein has one entry. The sample has 66,000 or so distinct CDR3 sequences, around two fifths seen once; the top ten hold roughly 9.1%. Sequencing input: breast tumor tissue. The receptors shown here come from a female donor with breast cancer. Some clones in this sample may be carry-over from other donors' samples. The CDR3 runs from the conserved cysteine through the conserved F or W. The order of the fields is clone size, V gene, J gene, D gene, CDR3 DNA, CDR3 protein. The D gene is left open where the match is weak. Clone size is shown for a subset of rows, as once, few, many or a class of expanded clone.

clone size: -
V gene: TRBV5-6
J gene: TRBJ2-1
D gene: -
CDR3 DNA: TGCGCCAGCAGCCCTACAGTGACCTCCTACAATGAGCAGTTCTTC
CDR3 protein: CASSPTVTSYNEQFF

clone size: many
V gene: TRBV19
J gene: TRBJ1-6
D gene: TRBD1
CDR3 DNA: TGTGCCAGTAGTATGGACAGGGCGTCCTCCTATAATTCACCCCTCCACTTT
CDR3 protein: CASSMDRASSYNSPLHF

clone size: many
V gene: TRBV7-9
J gene: TRBJ1-4
D gene: TRBD1
CDR3 DNA: TGTGCCAGCAGCCACAGCGACAGGGGTGATGAAAAACTGTTTTTT
CDR3 protein: CASSHSDRGDEKLFF

clone size: many
V gene: TRBV6-2/TRBV6-3
J gene: TRBJ2-1
D gene: -
CDR3 DNA: TGTGCCAGCAGCTCAGTATCGAAGACCTACAATGAGCAGTTCTTC
CDR3 protein: CASSSVSKTYNEQFF

clone size: -
V gene: TRBV6-5
J gene: TRBJ1-1
D gene: TRBD1
CDR3 DNA: TGTGCCAGCAAAAAAGGGGACAGGGAGAAGCACACTGAAGCTTTCTTT
CDR3 protein: CASKKGDREKHTEAFF

clone size: -
V gene: TRBV27
J gene: TRBJ2-1
D gene: -
CDR3 DNA: TGTGCCAGCAGTTTTGTGCCCCAAGGCAATGAGCAGTTCTTC
CDR3 protein: CASSFVPQGNEQFF

clone size: -
V gene: TRBV20-1
J gene: TRBJ2-2
D gene: -
CDR3 DNA: TGCAGTGCTAGAGTGTTGGGGGGCGCTTCTCGGGAGCTGTTTTTT
CDR3 protein: CSARVLGGASRELFF

clone size: many
V gene: TRBV12-3/TRBV12-4
J gene: TRBJ2-1
D gene: TRBD1
CDR3 DNA: TGTGCCAGCAGGGGACAGGGGGCGCACAATGAGCAGTTCTTC
CDR3 protein: CASRGQGAHNEQFF

clone size: many
V gene: TRBV5-6
J gene: TRBJ2-5
D gene: -
CDR3 DNA: TGTGCCAGCAGACCCCCGGCGGGGGCCCTGGAGACCCAGTACTTC
CDR3 protein: CASRPPAGALETQYF

clone size: -
V gene: TRBV10-1
J gene: TRBJ2-5
D gene: TRBD2
CDR3 DNA: TGCGCCAGCAGTCACCCCGGGACTAGCGGGAGGGTCGAGCAAGAGACCCAGTACTTC
CDR3 protein: CASSHPGTSGRVEQETQYF

clone size: -
V gene: TRBV29-1
J gene: TRBJ2-1
D gene: TRBD2
CDR3 DNA: TGCAGCGTTGAAGTAGCGGGAGGGGCCGGGTACAATGAGCAGTTCTTC
CDR3 protein: CSVEVAGGAGYNEQFF

clone size: many
V gene: TRBV11-3
J gene: TRBJ2-7
D gene: -
CDR3 DNA: TGTGCCAGCAGCGTCGGGGGGATCGGGGGGCTTTTTCTTGAGCAGTACTTC
CDR3 protein: CASSVGGIGGLFLEQYF

clone size: -
V gene: TRBV6-6
J gene: TRBJ2-5
D gene: -
CDR3 DNA: TGTGCCAGCAGTATCACGACTAGCCAAGAGACCCAGTACTTC
CDR3 protein: CASSITTSQETQYF

clone size: many
V gene: TRBV7-9
J gene: TRBJ2-4
D gene: TRBD1
CDR3 DNA: TGTGCCAGCAGCCCCGGCGTCACAGGGGACAAAAACATTCAGTACTTC
CDR3 protein: CASSPGVTGDKNIQYF

clone size: many
V gene: TRBV7-8
J gene: TRBJ1-4
D gene: -
CDR3 DNA: TGTGCCAGCAGCTCCGGGGCGTCAACTAATGAAAAACTGTTTTTT
CDR3 protein: CASSSGASTNEKLFF

clone size: -
V gene: TRBV7-3
J gene: TRBJ1-3
D gene: -
CDR3 DNA: TGTGCCAGCAGCCCCAAGGGGTCGACAGGTTCTGGAAACACCATATATTTT
CDR3 protein: CASSPKGSTGSGNTIYF

clone size: -
V gene: TRBV5-5
J gene: TRBJ1-4
D gene: -
CDR3 DNA: TGTGCCAGCAGCTACCGGGACGCAGGATTTGAAAAACTGTTTTTT
CDR3 protein: CASSYRDAGFEKLFF

clone size: many
V gene: TRBV20-1
J gene: TRBJ2-7
D gene: -
CDR3 DNA: TGCAGTGCTAGCGGCCTTTTGACAGTGAGCTCCTACGAGCAGTACTTC
CDR3 protein: CSASGLLTVSSYEQYF

clone size: -
V gene: TRBV3-1
J gene: TRBJ1-4
D gene: TRBD1
CDR3 DNA: TGTGCCAGCAGCCGGACCGGGACAGGGGGCGAAAAACTGTTTTTT
CDR3 protein: CASSRTGTGGEKLFF

clone size: -
V gene: TRBV6-5
J gene: TRBJ2-1
D gene: TRBD1
CDR3 DNA: TGTGCCAGCAGGGCGGGACAGGGGGCCTACAATGAGCAGTTCTTC
CDR3 protein: CASRAGQGAYNEQFF

clone size: many
V gene: TRBV6-6
J gene: TRBJ1-5
D gene: TRBD1
CDR3 DNA: TGTGCCAGCAGTGACACGCGACAGGGGAATAGCAATCAGCCCCAGCATTTT
CDR3 protein: CASSDTRQGNSNQPQHF

clone size: many
V gene: TRBV28
J gene: TRBJ2-7
D gene: TRBD2
CDR3 DNA: TGTGCCAGCAGTTTACCCGGGACTAGCGGGATCTCCTACGAGCAGTACTTC
CDR3 protein: CASSLPGTSGISYEQYF

clone size: many
V gene: TRBV24-1
J gene: TRBJ1-2
D gene: -
CDR3 DNA: TGTGCCACCAGTGACGACGGACGGTCCTATGGCTACACCTTC
CDR3 protein: CATSDDGRSYGYTF

clone size: many
V gene: TRBV7-9
J gene: TRBJ1-2
D gene: -
CDR3 DNA: TGTGCCAGCAGCTTAAACCCGGTACAGACGAACTATGGCTACACCTTC
CDR3 protein: CASSLNPVQTNYGYTF

clone size: many
V gene: TRBV9
J gene: TRBJ2-6
D gene: -
CDR3 DNA: TGTGCCAGCAGCGGGGGGGTGGCTGGGGCCAACGTCCTGACTTTC
CDR3 protein: CASSGGVAGANVLTF

clone size: many
V gene: TRBV14
J gene: TRBJ1-4
D gene: -
CDR3 DNA: TGTGCCAGCAGCCAAGATATGAGGAGGGCCAATGAAAAACTGTTTTTT
CDR3 protein: CASSQDMRRANEKLFF

clone size: -
V gene: TRBV20-1
J gene: TRBJ2-5
D gene: -
CDR3 DNA: TGCAGCGCTGGACAAGAGACCCGGTACTTC
CDR3 protein: CSAGQETRYF

clone size: once
V gene: TRBV7-8
J gene: TRBJ2-3
D gene: TRBD2
CDR3 DNA: TGTGCCAGCAGCTTGCAGCGGGGGGGGCGATTGACAGATACGCAGTATTTT
CDR3 protein: CASSLQRGGRLTDTQYF

clone size: -
V gene: TRBV29-1
J gene: TRBJ1-4
D gene: -
CDR3 DNA: TGCAGCGTTGGCCTTTACAGGGAAGGGGAAAAACTGTTTTTT
CDR3 protein: CSVGLYREGEKLFF

clone size: many
V gene: TRBV20-1
J gene: TRBJ2-3
D gene: TRBD1
CDR3 DNA: TGCAGTGCTGAGTCAACAGGGGTGGCGGCAGATACGCAGTATTTT
CDR3 protein: CSAESTGVAADTQYF

clone size: many
V gene: TRBV20-1
J gene: TRBJ2-1
D gene: TRBD2
CDR3 DNA: TGCAGTGCTAGAGATCAAGCGGGAGGTATGAATGAGCAGTTCTTC
CDR3 protein: CSARDQAGGMNEQFF

clone size: many
V gene: TRBV6-5
J gene: TRBJ2-7
D gene: -
CDR3 DNA: TGTGCCAGCGGCCAGGCGATCTACGAGCAGTACTTC
CDR3 protein: CASGQAIYEQYF

clone size: many
V gene: TRBV5-6
J gene: TRBJ1-3
D gene: -
CDR3 DNA: TGTGCCACGCGGGAGGGGCTAAATGGAAACACCATATATTTT
CDR3 protein: CATREGLNGNTIYF

clone size: many
V gene: TRBV7-3
J gene: TRBJ2-1
D gene: -
CDR3 DNA: TGTGCCAGCAGCGAGCGTGGGTTAAGCTCCTACAATGAGCAGTTCTTC
CDR3 protein: CASSERGLSSYNEQFF

clone size: many
V gene: TRBV27
J gene: TRBJ1-4
D gene: TRBD1
CDR3 DNA: TGTGCCAGCAGGAGATTACAGGGGGCTAGTAATGAAAAACTGTTTTTT
CDR3 protein: CASRRLQGASNEKLFF

clone size: -
V gene: TRBV20-1
J gene: TRBJ2-7
D gene: -
CDR3 DNA: TGCAGTGCGGAACAGGCCTTGTCCTACGAGCAGTACTTC
CDR3 protein: CSAEQALSYEQYF

clone size: many
V gene: TRBV7-9
J gene: TRBJ1-2
D gene: -
CDR3 DNA: TGTGCCAGCAGCTTAGCGTGGGGAGGGGATAACTATGGCTACACCTTC
CDR3 protein: CASSLAWGGDNYGYTF

clone size: many
V gene: TRBV5-1
J gene: TRBJ1-2
D gene: -
CDR3 DNA: TGCGCCAGCAGCTTGGGCACGACTAACTATGGCTACACCTTC
CDR3 protein: CASSLGTTNYGYTF

clone size: many
V gene: TRBV7-2
J gene: TRBJ1-5
D gene: -
CDR3 DNA: TGTGCCAGCAGCTTAGATGGAACAGGAGGACAGCCCCAGCATTTT
CDR3 protein: CASSLDGTGGQPQHF

clone size: -
V gene: TRBV12-3/TRBV12-4
J gene: TRBJ2-7
D gene: TRBD1
CDR3 DNA: TGTGCCAGCAGACCCGGGACAGGGGCCTACTACAAGCAGTACTTC
CDR3 protein: CASRPGTGAYYKQYF

clone size: -
V gene: TRBV6-5
J gene: TRBJ1-2
D gene: -
CDR3 DNA: TGTGCCAGCAGGATTCGGACGGGAATCTATGGCTACACCTTC
CDR3 protein: CASRIRTGIYGYTF

clone size: once
V gene: TRBV20-1
J gene: TRBJ1-2
D gene: TRBD1
CDR3 DNA: TGCAGTGCTATGACAGGGGTCTCCTCTGCCTACACCTTC
CDR3 protein: CSAMTGVSSAYTF

clone size: medium-sized
V gene: TRBV12-3/TRBV12-4
J gene: TRBJ2-2
D gene: -
CDR3 DNA: TGTGCCAGCACCCCCGTGAGTAACACCGGGGAGCTGTTTTTT
CDR3 protein: CASTPVSNTGELFF

clone size: -
V gene: TRBV5-5
J gene: TRBJ2-1
D gene: -
CDR3 DNA: TGTGCCAGCAGTATTAATCGAGAAGAGCAGTTCTTC
CDR3 protein: CASSINREEQFF

clone size: many
V gene: TRBV29-1
J gene: TRBJ2-4
D gene: -
CDR3 DNA: TGCAGCGGGGGTGGCGGAGCCAAAAACATTCAGTACTTC
CDR3 protein: CSGGGGAKNIQYF

clone size: many
V gene: TRBV28
J gene: TRBJ1-2
D gene: TRBD1
CDR3 DNA: TGTGCCAGCAGTATCGCCTCAGGGGGCCGAGGGTACACCTTC
CDR3 protein: CASSIASGGRGYTF

clone size: once
V gene: TRBV20-1
J gene: TRBJ1-6
D gene: -
CDR3 DNA: TGCAGTGCTCAATCCGTGGGAGCAAACTCACCCCTCCACTTT
CDR3 protein: CSAQSVGANSPLHF

clone size: -
V gene: TRBV11-2
J gene: TRBJ2-7
D gene: TRBD2
CDR3 DNA: TGTGCCAGCAGCTTAGGGACTAGCGGAAGCCTCTACGAGCAGTACTTC
CDR3 protein: CASSLGTSGSLYEQYF

clone size: -
V gene: TRBV5-1
J gene: TRBJ1-2
D gene: TRBD1
CDR3 DNA: TGCGCCAGCAGCTTGGACGGGACAGGGGGCGGCTACACCTTC
CDR3 protein: CASSLDGTGGGYTF

clone size: many
V gene: TRBV20-1
J gene: TRBJ2-3
D gene: TRBD2
CDR3 DNA: TGCAGTGCTAGACCTAGCGGGAGCACAGATACGCAGTATTTT
CDR3 protein: CSARPSGSTDTQYF

clone size: many
V gene: TRBV20-1
J gene: TRBJ1-6
D gene: TRBD1
CDR3 DNA: TGCAGTGCTAGAGAGGACAGGAATTCACCCCTCCACTTT
CDR3 protein: CSAREDRNSPLHF

clone size: many
V gene: TRBV12-3/TRBV12-4
J gene: TRBJ2-5
D gene: -
CDR3 DNA: TGTGCCAGCAGTTCGCGGTACCAAGAGACCCAGTACTTC
CDR3 protein: CASSSRYQETQYF

clone size: -
V gene: TRBV4-2
J gene: TRBJ2-5
D gene: -
CDR3 DNA: TGTGCCAGCAGCCAGACTAGCCAAGAGACCCAGTACTTC
CDR3 protein: CASSQTSQETQYF

clone size: -
V gene: TRBV9
J gene: TRBJ2-3
D gene: TRBD2
CDR3 DNA: TGTGCCAGCAGCGTAGGTAGTAGCGGGGTTGCAGATACGCAGTATTTT
CDR3 protein: CASSVGSSGVADTQYF

clone size: -
V gene: TRBV7-3
J gene: TRBJ2-1
D gene: TRBD2
CDR3 DNA: TGTGCCAGCAGCGTCCTCGCGGGAGGAGGCGATGAGCAGTTCTTC
CDR3 protein: CASSVLAGGGDEQFF

clone size: -
V gene: TRBV20-1
J gene: TRBJ2-3
D gene: -
CDR3 DNA: TGCGGTGCTAGCTTGGGGGGCCTCACAGATACGCAGTATTTT
CDR3 protein: CGASLGGLTDTQYF

clone size: many
V gene: TRBV3-1
J gene: TRBJ2-1
D gene: TRBD1
CDR3 DNA: TGTGCCAGCAGCCCGACGACAGGGGCTTACAATGAGCAGTTCTTC
CDR3 protein: CASSPTTGAYNEQFF